The entry below describes one TCR beta chain. Its target is not known. The sample originates from a study of cytomegalovirus exposure and HLA in healthy donors. Looking at the study overall: Within an early data release were 80 million to 90 million unique TCRs drawn from HLA-typed donors.

Study-level points and caveats: Later analysis suggested links between common viral pathogens and several top significant clusters.

The PCR contained 60 Vbeta and 13 Jbeta primers. Clones were sequenced by immunoSEQ multiplex PCR, and TCRdb holds only the in-frame ones, with some missing. The sample holds about 230,000 clones; 78% are singletons and the top ten take approximately 0.49%. This receptor was obtained from a boy between 5 and 17 years old in good health and CMV-seronegative. Sample: PBMCs.

The CDR3 protein is CARIIENRQDMNTEAFF. The CDR3 DNA is TGTGCCAGAATCATTGAGAACCGACAGGACATGAACACTGAAGCTTTCTTT. The rearrangement links TRBV5-3 to TRBJ1-1; possible D gene TRBD1, 6 bases. TRBV5-3 falls under the ORF class, with uncertain function. The V and J ends lost 6 bases and 0 bases respectively, with 21 bases between them. The CDR3 consists of 17 residues.